Listed here are 15 T cell receptor beta chains from one sample, sequenced in a study of blood T cell repertoires in COVID-19. This table comes from immunoSEQ multiplex PCR, and its TCRdb copy is limited to in-frame clones, with some not included. The repertoire has roughly 230,000 clones, 80% to 85% of them found once; the top ten carry about 4.4%. What was sequenced was peripheral blood. Every receptor here comes from a man between 45 and 60 years old with active or convalescent COVID-19.

The CDR3 DNA follows: TGTGCCAGCAGCCCCGAGGTACTCAACTATGGCTACACCTTC. Residues: CASSPEVLNYGYTF. The V gene is TRBV3-1 (or the pseudogene TRBV3-2), the J gene TRBJ1-2; D is uncertain. The CDR3 runs to 14 residues. In germline, CDR1 is LGHDT, CDR2 YNNKEL (reference sequence). The V end was cut by 4 bases, the J end by 2 bases, with 11 bases between.

This clone was detected many times. The rearrangement joins TRBV13 to TRBJ2-7; D is perhaps TRBD1 (6 bases). This CDR3 contains 16 residues. In germline, CDR1 is PRHDT, CDR2 FYEKMQ (reference sequence). Deletions cut 4 bases from V and 3 bases from J, with 19 bases between. The DNA for the CDR3 is TGTGCCAGCAGCTCGGCGAGACAGGTTGGTTTCTACGAGCAGTACTTC. It yields the protein CASSSARQVGFYEQYF. Full variable domain (remainder filled in from reference TRBV13 and TRBJ2-7): AAGVIQSPRHLIKEKRETATLKCYPIPRHDTVYWYQQGPGQDPQFLISFYEKMQSDKGSIPDRFSAQQFSDYHSELNMSSLELGDSALYFCASSSARQVGFYEQYFGPGTRLTVT.

This clone was recorded once. The chain carries TRBV25-1 and TRBJ1-2; TRBD1 might be the D (5 bases). CDR1 MGHDK and CDR2 SYGVNS come from the germline V gene. V was clipped by 7 bases and J by 3 bases, with 9 bases between them. The CDR3 consists of 12 residues. CDR3 bases: TGTGCCAGCACCGGAGGGGACTATGGCTACACCTTC. This translates into CASTGGDYGYTF.

The gene calls are TRBV30 and TRBJ2-5; 10 bases line up with TRBD2. The CDR3 extends over 16 amino acids. Germline lookup yields CDR1 GTSNPN and CDR2 SVGIG (reference sequence). V shed 3 bases and J 1 base; nucleotides not matched to a gene: 8. The CDR3 DNA is TGTGCCTGGAGATCCGGACTAGCGGTACTCCAAGAGACCCAGTACTTC. Its protein is CAWRSGLAVLQETQYF.

The chain uses TRBV27 and TRBJ2-7; 8 nucleotides match TRBD2. Trimming cost V 3 bases and J 5 bases; bases outside gene matches: 3. The CDR3 runs to 13 residues. The germline gives CDR1 MNHEY, CDR2 SMNVEV (reference sequence). CDR3 sequence reads: CASSLGLDHEQYF. As DNA, the CDR3 is TGTGCCAGCAGTTTGGGACTAGACCACGAGCAGTACTTC.

The chain uses TRBV7-2 and TRBJ2-7; 11 nucleotides line up with TRBD2. Germline-derived CDR1 and CDR2 are SGHTA and FQGNSA. V gave up 4 bases and J gave up 3 bases; unmatched junction bases: 17. The CDR3 runs 19 residues. As DNA, the CDR3 is TGTGCCAGCAGCTCCCGTGGCGGTAGCGGGGGGGCCGCGATCTACGAGCAGTACTTC. Translated, it gives CASSSRGGSGGAAIYEQYF.

The chain couples TRBV30 to TRBJ2-3; D unresolved. Germline CDR1 and CDR2: GTSNPN and SVGIG (reference sequence). V gave up 3 bases and J gave up 6 bases, with 13 bases separating them. This CDR3 spans 13 amino acids. The DNA for the CDR3 is TGTGCCTGGAGGCAACCCACAGATGATACGCAGTATTTT. Protein: CAWRQPTDDTQYF. The full variable domain, completed using reference TRBV30 and TRBJ2-3, is SQTIHQWPATLVQPVGSPLSLECTVEGTSNPNLYWYRQAAGRGLQLLFYSVGIGQISSEVPQNLSASRPQDRQFILSSKKLLLSDSGFYLCAWRQPTDDTQYFGPGTRLTVL.

The chain couples TRBV9 to TRBJ2-1, with TRBD2 matching over 8 bases. Germline CDR1 SGDLS, CDR2 YYNGEE. The CDR3 has 20 amino acids. After removal of 3 bases from V and 0 bases from J, the junction contained 17 bases not matched to a gene. In nucleotides, the CDR3 is TGTGCCAGCAGCGAAAGGTCTTCGTCGGGGGGGCCTAACTCCTACAATGAGCAGTTCTTC. This encodes CASSERSSSGGPNSYNEQFF.

This chain links TRBV10-3 with TRBJ2-5; weak D call: TRBD1 (5 bases). CDR1 ENHRY and CDR2 SYGVKD come from the germline V gene. The ends were cut back, 0 bases at V and 4 bases at J, with 9 bases in the middle. The CDR3 length is 14 residues. The DNA for the CDR3 is TGTGCCATCAGTGAGTCGGTCAGGGCAGAGACCCAGTACTTC. It yields the protein CAISESVRAETQYF.

V is TRBV5-1 and J is TRBJ1-6; TRBD1 aligns across 8 bases. This CDR3 comprises 17 residues. V lost 5 bases to trimming and J lost 5 bases; unmatched junction nucleotides: 12. Looked up from germline, CDR1 is SGHRS and CDR2 is YFSETQ. For the CDR3, the DNA is TGCGCCAGCAGTCTTTCCGGGACAGGTTCGGATAATTCACCCCTCCACTTT. The encoded protein is CASSLSGTGSDNSPLHF.

The chain is built from TRBV28 and TRBJ2-2, with 10 bases aligning to TRBD1. Germline V CDR1 and CDR2: MDHEN, SYDVKM. This CDR3 has 15 amino acids. V shed 6 bases and J 3 bases; nucleotides not matched to a gene: 4. CDR3 amino acids: CASRSGQGDTGELFF. CDR3 coding DNA: TGTGCCAGCAGGAGTGGACAGGGGGACACCGGGGAGCTGTTTTTT.

The V call is TRBV5-1, the J call TRBJ2-5, with D perhaps TRBD2 (5 bases). The V gene's germline CDR1 is SGHRS and CDR2 YFSETQ. V lost 3 bases, J lost 5 bases, and 14 bases lay in between. The CDR3 runs 14 residues. Here the CDR3 reads CASSSDGLAETQYF. The CDR3 DNA sequence: TGCGCCAGCAGCTCCGACGGTTTAGCGGAGACCCAGTACTTC. Based on the CDR3 plus reference TRBV5-1 and TRBJ2-5, the full variable domain is KAGVTQTPRYLIKTRGQQVTLSCSPISGHRSVSWYQQTPGQGLQFLFEYFSETQRNKGNFPGRFSGRQFSNSRSEMNVSTLELGDSALYLCASSSDGLAETQYFGPGTRLLVL.

The chain is built from TRBV10-3 and TRBJ2-1; a possible D gene is TRBD2 (7 bases). Trimming stripped 0 bases from V and 5 bases from J, with 14 bases between. This CDR3 has 16 amino acids. Germline V gene sequence: CDR1 ENHRY, CDR2 SYGVKD. The CDR3 reads CAISESGGGDDNEQFF. For the CDR3, the DNA is TGTGCCATCAGTGAGTCGGGAGGGGGGGACGACAATGAGCAGTTCTTC.

This chain connects TRBV24-1 to TRBJ1-1, with D possibly matching TRBD1 (6 bases). V was trimmed by 11 bases and J by 6 bases, leaving 21 bases between them. Germline lookup yields CDR1 KGHDR and CDR2 SFDVKD. There are 14 residues in the CDR3. The CDR3 is CAKRGGAQKSEAFF. The CDR3 DNA reads as TGTGCCAAAAGGGGGGGGGCCCAGAAATCTGAAGCTTTCTTT.

This chain uses TRBV5-1 with TRBJ1-1, with a tentative D call TRBD1 (6 bases). This CDR3 spans 17 amino acids. In germline, CDR1 is SGHRS, CDR2 YFSETQ. V was trimmed by 0 bases and J by 8 bases, leaving 23 bases between them. CDR3 sequence reads: CASSLDGAGVAPTEAFF. DNA for the CDR3: TGCGCCAGCAGCTTGGATGGGGCAGGGGTCGCTCCTACCGAAGCTTTCTTT. Variable domain in full (rest from reference TRBV5-1 and TRBJ1-1): KAGVTQTPRYLIKTRGQQVTLSCSPISGHRSVSWYQQTPGQGLQFLFEYFSETQRNKGNFPGRFSGRQFSNSRSEMNVSTLELGDSALYLCASSLDGAGVAPTEAFFGQGTRLTVV.